The present T cell receptor beta chain was sequenced within a study of metastatic and nonmetastatic thyroid tumors. In the source study's methods: The study took CDR3 differences across clinicopathological groups and made a distant-metastasis classifier for papillary thyroid cancer from them. TCRdb recomputed clones from the PCR reads via MiXCR. The V and J calls and clone size are TCRdb's, not the authors'. The sample lists 40,000 or so clones; roughly a quarter were seen once. CDR1 is MGHDK, CDR2 SYGVNS, per germline. V lost 3 bases and J lost 3, with 14 bases in between. The CDR3 spans 15 residues. Patients had received no treatment of any kind before thyroid surgery. Study-wide results and caveats: Benign nodules were reported to have significantly lower TCR beta diversity than malignant thyroid tumors, in blood and tumor.

By share, this clone counts as medium-sized (0.01 to 0.1%). The target antigen is unknown. Sequencing input: blood. This chain joins TRBV25-1 and TRBJ1-2; D gene unclear. The receptor was isolated from a female donor with papillary thyroid cancer or a benign thyroid nodule (not recorded which). Some clones in this sample may be carry-over from other donors' samples. CDR3 nucleotide sequence: TGTGCCAGCAGTGAGAGTAACAGAGGGCACTATGGCTACACCTTC. It specifies CASSESNRGHYGYTF.